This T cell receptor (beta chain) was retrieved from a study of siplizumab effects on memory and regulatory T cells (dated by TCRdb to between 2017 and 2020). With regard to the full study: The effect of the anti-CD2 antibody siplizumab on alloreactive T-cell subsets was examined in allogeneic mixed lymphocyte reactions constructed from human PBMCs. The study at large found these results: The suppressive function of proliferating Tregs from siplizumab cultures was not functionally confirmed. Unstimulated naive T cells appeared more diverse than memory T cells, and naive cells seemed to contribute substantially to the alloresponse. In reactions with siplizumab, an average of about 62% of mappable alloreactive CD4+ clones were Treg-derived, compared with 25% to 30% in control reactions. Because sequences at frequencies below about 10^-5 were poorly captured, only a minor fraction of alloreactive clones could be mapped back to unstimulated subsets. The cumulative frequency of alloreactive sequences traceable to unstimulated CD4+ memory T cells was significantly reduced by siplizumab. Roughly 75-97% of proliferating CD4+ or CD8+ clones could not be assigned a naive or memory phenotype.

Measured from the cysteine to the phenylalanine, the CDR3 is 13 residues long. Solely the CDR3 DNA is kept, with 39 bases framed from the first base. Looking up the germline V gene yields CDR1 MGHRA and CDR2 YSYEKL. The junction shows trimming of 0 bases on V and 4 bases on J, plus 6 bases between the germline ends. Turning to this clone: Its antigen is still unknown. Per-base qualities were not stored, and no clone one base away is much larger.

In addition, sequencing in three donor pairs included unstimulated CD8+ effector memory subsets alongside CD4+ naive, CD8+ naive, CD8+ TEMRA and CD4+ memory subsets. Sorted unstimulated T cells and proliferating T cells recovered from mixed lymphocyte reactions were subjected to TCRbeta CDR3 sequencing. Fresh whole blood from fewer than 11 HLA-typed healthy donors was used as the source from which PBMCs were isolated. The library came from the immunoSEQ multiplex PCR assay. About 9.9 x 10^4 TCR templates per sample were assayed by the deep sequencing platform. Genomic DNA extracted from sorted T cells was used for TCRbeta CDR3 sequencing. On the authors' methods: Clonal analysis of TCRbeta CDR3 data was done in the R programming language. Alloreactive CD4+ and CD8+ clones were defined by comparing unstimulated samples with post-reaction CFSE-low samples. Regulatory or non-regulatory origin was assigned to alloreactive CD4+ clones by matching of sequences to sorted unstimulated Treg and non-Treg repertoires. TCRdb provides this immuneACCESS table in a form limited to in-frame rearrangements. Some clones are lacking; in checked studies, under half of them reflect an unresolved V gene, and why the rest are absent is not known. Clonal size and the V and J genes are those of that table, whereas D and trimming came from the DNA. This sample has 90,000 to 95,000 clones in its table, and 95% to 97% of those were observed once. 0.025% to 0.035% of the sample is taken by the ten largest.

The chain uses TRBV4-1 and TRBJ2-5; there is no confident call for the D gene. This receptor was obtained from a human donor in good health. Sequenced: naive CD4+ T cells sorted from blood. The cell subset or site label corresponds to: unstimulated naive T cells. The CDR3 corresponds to CASSQDLTETQYF. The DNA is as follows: TGCGCCAGCAGCCAAGATTTAACAGAGACCCAGTACTTC.